This T cell receptor beta chain was documented in a study of T cell responses to AZD1222 COVID-19 vaccine. The V end lost 3 bases, the J end lost 4 bases, and 8 bases lay between the germline ends. Germline V lookup: CDR1 MGHDK, CDR2 SYGVNS. The CDR3 runs 13 residues. Clones were sequenced by immunoSEQ multiplex PCR, and TCRdb holds only the in-frame ones, with some missing. In the table there are 82,000 or so clones, 90% to 95% of which are singletons. The receptor was isolated from an adult in good health. The chain couples TRBV25-1 to TRBJ2-3; D is uncertain. The sequences come from peripheral blood, collected on day 0 of AZD1222 vaccination. The CDR3 loop reads CASSDAWPDTQYF. In DNA, the CDR3 is TGTGCCAGCAGTGACGCCTGGCCAGATACGCAGTATTTT.